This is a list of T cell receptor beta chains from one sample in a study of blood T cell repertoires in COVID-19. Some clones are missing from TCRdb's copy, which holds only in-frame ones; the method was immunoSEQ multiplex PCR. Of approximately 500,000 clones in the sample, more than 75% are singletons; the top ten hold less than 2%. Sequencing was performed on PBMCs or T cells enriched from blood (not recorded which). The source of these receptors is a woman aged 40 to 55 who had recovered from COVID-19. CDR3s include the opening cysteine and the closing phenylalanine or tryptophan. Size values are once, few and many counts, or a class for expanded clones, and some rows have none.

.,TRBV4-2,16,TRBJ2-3,CASSQDWGAGTDTQYF
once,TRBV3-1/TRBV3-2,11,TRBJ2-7,CASSFGGEQYF
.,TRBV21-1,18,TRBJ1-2,CASSKGPLSSQGAYGYTF
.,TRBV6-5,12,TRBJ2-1,CATHYSGNEQFF
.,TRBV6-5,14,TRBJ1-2,CASSLDRGNYGYTF
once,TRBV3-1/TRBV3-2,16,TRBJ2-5,CASSLRSGRTQETQYF
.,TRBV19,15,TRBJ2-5,CASSPTGGSGETQYF
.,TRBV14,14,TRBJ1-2,CASSQVQGNYGYTF
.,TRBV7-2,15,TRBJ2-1,CASRLGGQGRNEQFF
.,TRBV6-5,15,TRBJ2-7,CASSPLGSSSYEQYF
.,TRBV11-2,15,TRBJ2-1,CASSLWTGPYNEQFF
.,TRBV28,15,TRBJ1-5,CASSLWGGGDQPQHF
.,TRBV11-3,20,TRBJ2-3,CASSLGEFGDSPIIRHTQYF
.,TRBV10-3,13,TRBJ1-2,CAISVGANYGYTF
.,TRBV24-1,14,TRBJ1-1,CATSAGGRNTEAFF
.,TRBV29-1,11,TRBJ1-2,CSAGETKGYTF
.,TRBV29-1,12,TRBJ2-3,CSVVRAQDTQYF
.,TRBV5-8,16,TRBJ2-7,CASSPPPGLRSYEQYF
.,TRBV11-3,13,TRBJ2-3,CASSPTYTDTQYF
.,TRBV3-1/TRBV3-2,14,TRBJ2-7,CASSRLAATYEQYF
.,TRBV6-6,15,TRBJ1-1,CASSSKTPPNTEAFF
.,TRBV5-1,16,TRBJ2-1,CASSLGPGLGVYEQFF
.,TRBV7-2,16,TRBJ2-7,CASSTRWASSSYEQYF
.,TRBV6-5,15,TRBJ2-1,CASSRTSGRYNEQFF
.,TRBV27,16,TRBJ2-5,CASSLSNRVGQETQYF
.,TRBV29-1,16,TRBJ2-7,CSARGLAGGDSYEQYF
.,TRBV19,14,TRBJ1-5,CASSMIGTFQPQHF
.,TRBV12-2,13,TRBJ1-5,CASRLVGFQPQHF
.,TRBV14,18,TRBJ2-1,CASSQEAGTSGRNNEQFF
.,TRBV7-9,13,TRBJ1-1,CASSLWGSTEAFF
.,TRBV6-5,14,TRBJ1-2,CASSRRDRGGGYTF
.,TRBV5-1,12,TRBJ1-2,CASSRGLYGYTF
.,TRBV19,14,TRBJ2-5,CASSIDWGRETQYF
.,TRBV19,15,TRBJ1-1,CASSWDRGGNTEAFF
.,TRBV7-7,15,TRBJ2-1,CASSAIAGVNNEQFF
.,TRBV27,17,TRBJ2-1,CASSAGTSGSLHNEQFF
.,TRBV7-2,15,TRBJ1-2,CASSLRTGGWSGYTF
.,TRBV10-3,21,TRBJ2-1,CAISDPVPGQGTSGYYNEQFF
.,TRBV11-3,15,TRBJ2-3,CASSLGISGTDTQYF
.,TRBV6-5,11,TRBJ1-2,CASTGMDGYTF
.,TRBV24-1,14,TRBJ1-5,CATADSRFGQPQHF
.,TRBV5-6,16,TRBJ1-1,CASSSYTSGANTEAFF
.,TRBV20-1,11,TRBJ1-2,CSAIQGAGYTF
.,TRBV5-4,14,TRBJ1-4,CASSLQGADEKLFF
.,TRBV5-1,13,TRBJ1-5,CASSREGGQPQHF